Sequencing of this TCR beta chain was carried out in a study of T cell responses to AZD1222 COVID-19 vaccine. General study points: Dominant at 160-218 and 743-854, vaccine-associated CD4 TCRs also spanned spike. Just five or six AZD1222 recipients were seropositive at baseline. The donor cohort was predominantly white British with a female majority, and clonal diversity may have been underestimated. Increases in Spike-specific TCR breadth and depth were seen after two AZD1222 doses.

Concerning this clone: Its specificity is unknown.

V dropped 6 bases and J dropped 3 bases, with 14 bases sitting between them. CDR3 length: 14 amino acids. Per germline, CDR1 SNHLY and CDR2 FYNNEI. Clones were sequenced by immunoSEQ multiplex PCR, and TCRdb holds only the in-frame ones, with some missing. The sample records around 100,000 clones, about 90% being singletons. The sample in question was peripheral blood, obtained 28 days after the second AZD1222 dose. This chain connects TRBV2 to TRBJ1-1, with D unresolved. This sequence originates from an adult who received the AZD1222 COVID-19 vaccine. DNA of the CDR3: TGTGCCAGCAGGCCCGATGAATGGGACACTGAAGCTTTCTTT. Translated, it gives CASRPDEWDTEAFF.